Detailed here is one T cell receptor (beta chain). It lacks a known antigen. No much larger clone exists at a distance of one base, and base qualities are not known. Inclusive of the bounding cysteine and phenylalanine, the CDR3 is 14 residues long. The only DNA kept is the CDR3, 42 bases in frame from the first base. The germline V gene encodes CDR1 SQVTM and CDR2 ANQGSEA. Trimming accounts for 7 bases at V and 1 base at J, while the number of junction bases matched to no gene is 8. The record originates from a study of T cell responses to AZD1222 COVID-19 vaccine (TCRdb year 2021). Study-level background: AZD1222 recipients given second doses at about 4 weeks or at about 12 weeks were pooled, since spike-specific TCR depth and breadth were not found to differ between the two schedules. A total of 230 to 250 trial participants underwent TCR sequencing, of whom about 210 received two doses of AZD1222 and around 25 received two doses of the MenACWY control vaccine. Enrollment into the trials was organized by age into subgroups of 18-55, 56-69 and 70-plus years, and those subgroups contained approximately 150, 30 and 60 TCR-sequenced participants, respectively.

Overall study outcomes, separate from this receptor: Because no day 14 peak-response samples were available, repertoires were characterized only after the peak T cell response. The vaccine-associated CD4 TCRs covered the entire spike protein, and the dominant responses fell in regions 160-218 and 743-854. Most participants were white British and females outnumbered males, and the authors suggested that clonal diversity may have been underestimated. Reportedly, close to half of the unique spike-specific TCRs recognized epitopes lying outside the regions that are mutated in the B.1.351 and B.1.1.7 variants. In the small 56-69-year group, the increase in depth fell short of significance, most likely because of low power. Conclusions about previously exposed vaccinees are limited, since just 6 or 7 AZD1222 recipients were seropositive for SARS-CoV-2 at baseline. After two AZD1222 doses, both the breadth and the depth of spike-specific TCRs were significantly higher than at day 0 and than in MenACWY recipients.

In the paper's terms, the time point label means: baseline before first vaccination. Vaccinee samples came from UK trials COV001 and COV002, including a single-blind randomized controlled phase 2/3 trial of AZD1222 (ChAdOx1 nCoV-19) in healthy adults. Trial participant PBMC samples were collected at day 0 and day 28 after the second dose for TCRbeta chain sequencing. The CDR3 regions of human TCRbeta chains were subjected to immunosequencing. On the study's bioinformatics: TCRs in the repertoires were compared against a reference library of SARS-CoV-2-specific TCRs that had been generated with the MIRA antigen-specificity platform. Breadth was defined as the fraction of unique TCRs that were SARS-CoV-2-associated. Depth was defined as the fraction of total T cells that were SARS-CoV-2-associated. Using the MIRA data, each spike-specific TCR was mapped to the spike region that the TCR reacts to and placed in a CD4 or CD8 class. Log10-transformed breadth and depth values were compared by one-way ANOVA with Sidak's multiple comparisons tests. Sourced from immuneACCESS, this table was stored by TCRdb with only in-frame sequences that have V and J called. A share of the clones is absent; for the studies checked, an unresolved V gene accounts for under half, and the remainder has no known explanation. D and trimming were read from the DNA, whereas the V and J calls and clone size are those reported in that table. This sample comprises approximately 100,000 clones, less than 90% of them detected only once. The ten biggest clones cover about 17% of the sample.

The specimen comprised peripheral blood, sampled on day 0 of AZD1222 vaccination. This TCR came from an adult in good health. The chain is made from TRBV29-1 and TRBJ2-7, and 9 junction bases match TRBD1. The base sequence is TGCAGCGCCACCGGGACAGGGTCATCCTACGAGCAGTACTTC. The resulting protein is CSATGTGSSYEQYF.